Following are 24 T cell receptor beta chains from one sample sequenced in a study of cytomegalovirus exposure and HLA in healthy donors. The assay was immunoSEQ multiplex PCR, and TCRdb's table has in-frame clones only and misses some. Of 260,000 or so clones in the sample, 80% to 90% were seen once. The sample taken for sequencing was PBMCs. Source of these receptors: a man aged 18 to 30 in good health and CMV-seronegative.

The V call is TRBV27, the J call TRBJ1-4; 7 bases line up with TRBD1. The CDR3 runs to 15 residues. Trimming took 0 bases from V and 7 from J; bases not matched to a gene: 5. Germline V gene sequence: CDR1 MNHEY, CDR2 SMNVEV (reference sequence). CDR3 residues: CASSLSTGSTEKLFF. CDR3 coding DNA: TGTGCCAGCAGTTTATCGACAGGGTCTACTGAAAAACTGTTTTTT.

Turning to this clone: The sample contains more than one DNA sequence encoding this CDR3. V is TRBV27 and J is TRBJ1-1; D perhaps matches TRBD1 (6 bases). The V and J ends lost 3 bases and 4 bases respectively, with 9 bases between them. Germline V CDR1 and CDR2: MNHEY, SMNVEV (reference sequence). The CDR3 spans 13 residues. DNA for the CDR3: TGTGCCAGCAGTTTGCAGGGGTCCACTGAAGCTTTCTTT. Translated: CASSLQGSTEAFF.

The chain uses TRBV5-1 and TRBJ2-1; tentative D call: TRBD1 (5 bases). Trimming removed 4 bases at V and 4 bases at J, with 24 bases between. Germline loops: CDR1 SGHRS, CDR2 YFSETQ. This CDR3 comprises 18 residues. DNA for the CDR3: TGCGCCAGCAGCGCCTTCCCTACAGAATCGAAGGGGTACAATGAGCAGTTCTTC. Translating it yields CASSAFPTESKGYNEQFF.

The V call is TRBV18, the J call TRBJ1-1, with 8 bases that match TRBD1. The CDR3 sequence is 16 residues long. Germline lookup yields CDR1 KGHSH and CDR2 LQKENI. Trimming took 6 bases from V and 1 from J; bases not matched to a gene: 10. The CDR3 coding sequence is TGTGCCAGCTCCCAGGGGGCGGGTCAGCCGAACACTGAAGCTTTCTTT. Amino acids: CASSQGAGQPNTEAFF.

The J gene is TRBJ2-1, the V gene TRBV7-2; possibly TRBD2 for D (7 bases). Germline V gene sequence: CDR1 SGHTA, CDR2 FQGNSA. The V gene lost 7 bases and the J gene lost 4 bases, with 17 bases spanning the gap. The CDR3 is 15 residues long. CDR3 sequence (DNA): TGTGCCAGCACCACCCCCGGGGGGCCTTACAATGAGCAGTTCTTC. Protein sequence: CASTTPGGPYNEQFF.

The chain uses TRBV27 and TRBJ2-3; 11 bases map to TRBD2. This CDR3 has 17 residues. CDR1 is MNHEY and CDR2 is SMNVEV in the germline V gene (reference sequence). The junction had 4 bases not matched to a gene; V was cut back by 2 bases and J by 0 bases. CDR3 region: CASSLTRLAGSTDTQYF. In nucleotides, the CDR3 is TGTGCCAGCAGTTTAACCCGACTAGCGGGAAGCACAGATACGCAGTATTTT.

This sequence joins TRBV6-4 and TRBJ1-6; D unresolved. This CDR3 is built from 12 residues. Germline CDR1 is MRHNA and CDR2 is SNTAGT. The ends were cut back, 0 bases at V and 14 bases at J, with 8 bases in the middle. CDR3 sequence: CASSDSAGTLHF. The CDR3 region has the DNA TGTGCCAGCAGTGACTCGGCGGGGACCCTCCACTTT.

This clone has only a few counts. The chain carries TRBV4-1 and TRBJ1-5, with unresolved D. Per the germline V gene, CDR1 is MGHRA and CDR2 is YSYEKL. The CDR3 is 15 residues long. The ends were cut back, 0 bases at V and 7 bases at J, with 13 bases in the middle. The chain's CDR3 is CASSQDSGSEQPQHF. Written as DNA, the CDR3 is TGCGCCAGCAGCCAAGATTCCGGGTCCGAGCAGCCCCAGCATTTT.

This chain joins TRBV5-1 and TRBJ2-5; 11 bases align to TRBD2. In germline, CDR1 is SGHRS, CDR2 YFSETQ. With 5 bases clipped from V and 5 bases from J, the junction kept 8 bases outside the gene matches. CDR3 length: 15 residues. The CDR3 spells CASSATSGISETQYF. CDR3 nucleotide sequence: TGCGCCAGCAGTGCGACTAGCGGGATAAGTGAGACCCAGTACTTC.

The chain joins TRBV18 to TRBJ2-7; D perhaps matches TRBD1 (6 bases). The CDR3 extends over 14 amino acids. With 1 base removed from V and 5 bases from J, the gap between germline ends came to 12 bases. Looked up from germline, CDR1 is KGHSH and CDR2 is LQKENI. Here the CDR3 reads CASSPRDKGNEQYF. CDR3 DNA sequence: TGTGCCAGCTCACCACGGGACAAGGGAAACGAGCAGTACTTC.

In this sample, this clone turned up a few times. Written as DNA, the CDR3 is TGTGCCAGCAGCCTTGGACAGTTTGATAATTCACCCCTCCACTTT. Its translation: CASSLGQFDNSPLHF. The gene calls are TRBV6-6 and TRBJ1-6; D possibly corresponds to TRBD1 (6 bases). The V gene lost 6 bases and the J gene lost 5 bases, with 14 bases spanning the gap. The CDR3 sequence is 15 residues long. Germline V gene lookup returns CDR1 MNHNY and CDR2 SVGAGI (reference sequence).

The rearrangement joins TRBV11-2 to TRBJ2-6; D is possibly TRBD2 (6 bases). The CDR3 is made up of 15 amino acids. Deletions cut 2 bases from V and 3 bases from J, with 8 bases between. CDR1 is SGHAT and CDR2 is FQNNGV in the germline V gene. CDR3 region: CASSLYGGGANVLTF. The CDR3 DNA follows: TGTGCCAGCAGCTTATACGGGGGTGGGGCCAACGTCCTGACTTTC.

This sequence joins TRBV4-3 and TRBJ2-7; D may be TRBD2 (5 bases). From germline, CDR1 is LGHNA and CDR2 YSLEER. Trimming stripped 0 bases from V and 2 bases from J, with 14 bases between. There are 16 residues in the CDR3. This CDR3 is CASSQDLLGGTYEQYF. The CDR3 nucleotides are TGCGCCAGCAGCCAAGATCTACTAGGCGGAACCTACGAGCAGTACTTC.

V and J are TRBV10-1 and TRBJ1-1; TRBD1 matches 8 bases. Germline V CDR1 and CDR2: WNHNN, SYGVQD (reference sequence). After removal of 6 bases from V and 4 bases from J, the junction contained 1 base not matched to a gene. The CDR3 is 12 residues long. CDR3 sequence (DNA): TGCGCCAGCAGCACAGGGGGCACTGAAGCTTTCTTT. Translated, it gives CASSTGGTEAFF.

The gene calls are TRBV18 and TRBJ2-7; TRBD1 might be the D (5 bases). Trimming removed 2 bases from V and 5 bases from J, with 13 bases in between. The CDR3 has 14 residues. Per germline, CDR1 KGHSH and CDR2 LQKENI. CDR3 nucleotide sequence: TGTGCCAGCTCACCATGGACAATGGACAACGAGCAGTACTTC. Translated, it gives CASSPWTMDNEQYF. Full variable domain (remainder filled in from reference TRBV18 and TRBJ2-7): NAGVMQNPRHLVRRRGQEARLRCSPMKGHSHVYWYRQLPEEGLKFMVYLQKENIIDESGMPKERFSAEFPKEGPSILRIQQVVRGDSAAYFCASSPWTMDNEQYFGPGTRLTVT.

Here the CDR3 DNA reads TGTGCTAGTGGTTCAGGTGGGAGCGCCGAGCAGTACTTC. It codes for CASGSGGSAEQYF. This chain uses TRBV12-5 with TRBJ2-7, with D possibly TRBD2 on 5 matching bases. Germline loops: CDR1 LGHNT, CDR2 FRNRAP. The length of the CDR3 is 13 residues. V lost 4 bases, J lost 6 bases, and 13 bases lay in between.

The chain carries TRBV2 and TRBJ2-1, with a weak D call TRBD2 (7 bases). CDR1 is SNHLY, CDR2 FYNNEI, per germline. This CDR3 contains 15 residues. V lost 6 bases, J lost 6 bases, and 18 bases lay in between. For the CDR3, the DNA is TGTGCCAGCAGGATCTGGTGGGGGGGCCCCAATGAGCAGTTCTTC. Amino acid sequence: CASRIWWGGPNEQFF.

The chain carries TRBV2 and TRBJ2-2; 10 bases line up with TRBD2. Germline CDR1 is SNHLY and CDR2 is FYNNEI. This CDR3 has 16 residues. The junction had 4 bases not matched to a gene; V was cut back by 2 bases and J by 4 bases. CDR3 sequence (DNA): TGTGCCAGCAGTGAATCCAGCGGGGGGGGCACCGGGGAGCTGTTTTTT. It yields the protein CASSESSGGGTGELFF.

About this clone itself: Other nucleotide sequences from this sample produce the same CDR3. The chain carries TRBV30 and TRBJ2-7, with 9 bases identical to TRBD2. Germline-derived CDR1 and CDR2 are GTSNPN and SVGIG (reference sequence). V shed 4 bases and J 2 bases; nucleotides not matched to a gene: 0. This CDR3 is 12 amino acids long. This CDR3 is CAWTSGTYEQYF. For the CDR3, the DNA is TGTGCCTGGACTAGCGGGACCTACGAGCAGTACTTC. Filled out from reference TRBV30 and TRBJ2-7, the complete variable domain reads SQTIHQWPATLVQPVGSPLSLECTVEGTSNPNLYWYRQAAGRGLQLLFYSVGIGQISSEVPQNLSASRPQDRQFILSSKKLLLSDSGFYLCAWTSGTYEQYFGPGTRLTVT.

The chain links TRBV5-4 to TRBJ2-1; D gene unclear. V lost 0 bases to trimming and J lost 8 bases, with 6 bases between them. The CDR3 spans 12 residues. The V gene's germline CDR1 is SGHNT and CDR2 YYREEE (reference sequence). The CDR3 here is CASSLAQDEQFF. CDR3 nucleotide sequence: TGTGCCAGCAGCTTGGCCCAGGATGAGCAGTTCTTC.

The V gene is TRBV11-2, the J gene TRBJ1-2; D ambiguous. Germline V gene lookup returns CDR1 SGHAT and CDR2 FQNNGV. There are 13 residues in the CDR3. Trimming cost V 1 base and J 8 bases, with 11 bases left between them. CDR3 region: CASSLAGNLGYTF. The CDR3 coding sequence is TGTGCCAGCAGCTTAGCCGGGAACTTGGGCTACACCTTC.

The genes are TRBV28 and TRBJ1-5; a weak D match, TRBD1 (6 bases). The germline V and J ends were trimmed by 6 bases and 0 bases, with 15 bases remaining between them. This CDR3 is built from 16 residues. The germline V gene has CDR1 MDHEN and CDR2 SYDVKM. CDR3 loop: CASSELRGLSNQPQHF. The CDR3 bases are TGTGCCAGCAGCGAGTTGCGGGGGCTTAGCAATCAGCCCCAGCATTTT.

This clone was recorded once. The CDR3 DNA reads as TGTGCCAGTAGTTTTACGAAACAGGGGGCTGGAAAACTGTTTTTT. Its translation: CASSFTKQGAGKLFF. The gene calls are TRBV19 and TRBJ1-4; 9 bases are shared with TRBD1. This CDR3 has 15 amino acids. J was trimmed by 10 bases and V by 5 bases; bases with no gene match: 11. Germline CDR1 is LNHDA and CDR2 is SQIVND (reference sequence).

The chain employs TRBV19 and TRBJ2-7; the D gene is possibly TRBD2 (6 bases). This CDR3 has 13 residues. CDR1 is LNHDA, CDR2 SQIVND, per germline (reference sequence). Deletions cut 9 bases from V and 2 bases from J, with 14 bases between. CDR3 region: CARKLWRAYEQYF. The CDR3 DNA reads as TGTGCCAGGAAGCTGTGGAGGGCCTACGAGCAGTACTTC.